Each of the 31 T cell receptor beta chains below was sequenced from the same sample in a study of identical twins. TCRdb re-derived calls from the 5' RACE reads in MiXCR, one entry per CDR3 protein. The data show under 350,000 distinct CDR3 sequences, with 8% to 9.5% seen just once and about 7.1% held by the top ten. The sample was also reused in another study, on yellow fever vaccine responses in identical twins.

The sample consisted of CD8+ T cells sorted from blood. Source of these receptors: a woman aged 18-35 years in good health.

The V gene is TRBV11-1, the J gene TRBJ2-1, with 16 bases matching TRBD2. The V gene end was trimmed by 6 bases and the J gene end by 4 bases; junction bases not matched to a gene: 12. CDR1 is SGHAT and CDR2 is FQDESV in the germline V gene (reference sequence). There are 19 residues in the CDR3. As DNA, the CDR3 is TGTGCCAGCAGGCCCCCCGGGACTAGCGGGGGGGCTGTGTACAATGAGCAGTTCTTC. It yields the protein CASRPPGTSGGAVYNEQFF.

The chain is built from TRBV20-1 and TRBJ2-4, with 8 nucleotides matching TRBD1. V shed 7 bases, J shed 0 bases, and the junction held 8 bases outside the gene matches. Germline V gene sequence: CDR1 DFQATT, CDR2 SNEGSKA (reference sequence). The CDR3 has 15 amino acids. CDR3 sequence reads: CSVTTRGLAKNIQYF. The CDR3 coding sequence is TGCAGTGTCACAACCAGGGGGCTAGCCAAAAACATTCAGTACTTC.

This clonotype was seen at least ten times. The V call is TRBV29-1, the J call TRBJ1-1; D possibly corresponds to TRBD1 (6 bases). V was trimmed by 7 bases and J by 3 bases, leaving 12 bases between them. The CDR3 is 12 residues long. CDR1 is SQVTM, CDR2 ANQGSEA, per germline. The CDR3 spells CSEEGHYTEAFF. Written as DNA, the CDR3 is TGCAGCGAGGAGGGACATTACACTGAAGCTTTCTTT.

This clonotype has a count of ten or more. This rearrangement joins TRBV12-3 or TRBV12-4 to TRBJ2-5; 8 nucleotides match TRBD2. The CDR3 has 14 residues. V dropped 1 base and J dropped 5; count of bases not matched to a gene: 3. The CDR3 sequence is CASSLVGLEETQYF. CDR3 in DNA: TGTGCCAGCAGTTTAGTGGGACTAGAGGAGACCCAGTACTTC.

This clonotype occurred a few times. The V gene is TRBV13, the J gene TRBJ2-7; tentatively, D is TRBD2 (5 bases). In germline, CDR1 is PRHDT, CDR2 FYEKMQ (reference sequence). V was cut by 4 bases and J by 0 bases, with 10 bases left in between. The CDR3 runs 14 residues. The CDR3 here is CASSSTAASYEQYF. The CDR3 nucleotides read TGTGCCAGCAGCTCTACAGCGGCCTCCTACGAGCAGTACTTC.

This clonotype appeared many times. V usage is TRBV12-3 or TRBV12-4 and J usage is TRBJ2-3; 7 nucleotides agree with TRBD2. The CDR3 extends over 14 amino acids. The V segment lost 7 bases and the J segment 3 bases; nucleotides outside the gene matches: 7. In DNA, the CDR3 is TGTGCCAGCAAGGTAGCGGGTACTACAGATACGCAGTATTTT. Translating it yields CASKVAGTTDTQYF.

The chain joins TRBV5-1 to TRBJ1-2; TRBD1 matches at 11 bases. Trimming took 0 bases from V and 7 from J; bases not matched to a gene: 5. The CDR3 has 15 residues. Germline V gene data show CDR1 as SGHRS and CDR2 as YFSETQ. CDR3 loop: CASSLEGQGDGGYTF. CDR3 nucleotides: TGCGCCAGCAGCTTGGAGGGACAGGGGGATGGTGGCTACACCTTC.

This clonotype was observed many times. As DNA, the CDR3 is TGTGCCAGCAGTGGGGCTATGGCTAGCCCCAGAGGTGGTGAGCAGTTCTTC. Translating it yields CASSGAMASPRGGEQFF. This sequence joins TRBV2 and TRBJ2-1; D possibly corresponds to TRBD2 (5 bases). The germline V gene encodes CDR1 SNHLY and CDR2 FYNNEI. Trimming stripped 4 bases from V and 9 bases from J, with 25 bases between. The CDR3 is 17 residues long.

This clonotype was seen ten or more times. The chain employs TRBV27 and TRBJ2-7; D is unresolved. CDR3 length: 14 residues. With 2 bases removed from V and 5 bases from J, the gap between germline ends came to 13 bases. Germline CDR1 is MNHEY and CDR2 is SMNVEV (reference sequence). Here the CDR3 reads CASSLRALTHEQYF. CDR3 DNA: TGTGCCAGCAGTTTAAGGGCTCTCACCCACGAGCAGTACTTC.

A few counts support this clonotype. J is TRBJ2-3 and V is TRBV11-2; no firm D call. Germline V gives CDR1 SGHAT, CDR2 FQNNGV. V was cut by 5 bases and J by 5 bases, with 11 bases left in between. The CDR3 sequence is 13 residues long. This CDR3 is CASSPEPLDTQYF. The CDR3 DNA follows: TGTGCCAGCAGCCCCGAACCGCTAGATACGCAGTATTTT.

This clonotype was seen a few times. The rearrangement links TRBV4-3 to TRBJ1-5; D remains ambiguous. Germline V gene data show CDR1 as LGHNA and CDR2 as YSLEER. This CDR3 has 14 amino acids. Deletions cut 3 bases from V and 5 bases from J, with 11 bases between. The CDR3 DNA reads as TGCGCCAGCAGCCATACGGGTCTTCATCAGCCCCAGCATTTT. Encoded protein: CASSHTGLHQPQHF.

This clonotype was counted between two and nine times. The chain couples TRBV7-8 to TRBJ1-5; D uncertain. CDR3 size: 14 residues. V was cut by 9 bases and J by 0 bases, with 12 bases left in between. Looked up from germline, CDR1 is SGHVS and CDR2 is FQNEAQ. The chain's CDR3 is CARRNFYSNQPQHF. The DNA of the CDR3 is TGTGCCAGGAGGAATTTTTATAGCAATCAGCCCCAGCATTTT.

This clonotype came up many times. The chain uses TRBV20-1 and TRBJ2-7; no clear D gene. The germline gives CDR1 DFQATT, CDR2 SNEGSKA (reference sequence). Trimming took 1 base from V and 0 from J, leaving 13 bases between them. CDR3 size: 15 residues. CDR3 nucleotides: TGCAGTGCTAGAGTTTACCCCCTGAGCTCCTACGAGCAGTACTTC. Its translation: CSARVYPLSSYEQYF.

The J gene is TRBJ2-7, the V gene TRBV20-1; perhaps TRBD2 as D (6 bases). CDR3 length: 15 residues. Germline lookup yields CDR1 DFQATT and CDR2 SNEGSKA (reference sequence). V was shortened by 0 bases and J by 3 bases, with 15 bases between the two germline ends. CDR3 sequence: CSARDRIGLLYEQYF. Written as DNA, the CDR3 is TGCAGTGCTAGAGATAGGATTGGACTACTCTACGAGCAGTACTTC.

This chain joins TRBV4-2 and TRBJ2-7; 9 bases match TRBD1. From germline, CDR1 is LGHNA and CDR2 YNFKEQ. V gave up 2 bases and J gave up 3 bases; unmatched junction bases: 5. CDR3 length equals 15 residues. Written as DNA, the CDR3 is TGTGCCAGCAGCCAAAGGACAGGGGTAGGCTACGAGCAGTACTTC. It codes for CASSQRTGVGYEQYF.

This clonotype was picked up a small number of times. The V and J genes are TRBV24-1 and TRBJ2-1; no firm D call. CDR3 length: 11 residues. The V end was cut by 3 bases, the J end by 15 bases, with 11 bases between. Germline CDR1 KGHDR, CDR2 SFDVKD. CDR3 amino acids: CATSDASRPFF. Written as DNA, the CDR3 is TGTGCCACCAGTGATGCCTCCCGCCCGTTCTTC.

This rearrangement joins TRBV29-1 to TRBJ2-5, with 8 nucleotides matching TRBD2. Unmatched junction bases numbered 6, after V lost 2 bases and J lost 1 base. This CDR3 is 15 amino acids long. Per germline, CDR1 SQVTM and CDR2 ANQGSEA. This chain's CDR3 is CSVEYRGGRQETQYF. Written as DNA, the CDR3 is TGCAGCGTTGAATACCGGGGGGGTCGCCAAGAGACCCAGTACTTC.

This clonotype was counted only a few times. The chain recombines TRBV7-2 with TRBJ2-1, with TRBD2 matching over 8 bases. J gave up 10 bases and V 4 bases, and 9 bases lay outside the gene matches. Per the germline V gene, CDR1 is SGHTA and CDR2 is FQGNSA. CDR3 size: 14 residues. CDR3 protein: CASSSLTSADEQFF. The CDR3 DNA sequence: TGTGCCAGCAGCTCCCTGACTAGCGCGGACGAGCAGTTCTTC.

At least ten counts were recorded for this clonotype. The CDR3: CASSYTSGASNEKLFF. The CDR3 coding sequence is TGTGCCAGCAGTTACACATCGGGAGCGAGTAATGAAAAACTGTTTTTT. The rearrangement joins TRBV6-2 or TRBV6-3 to TRBJ1-4; D remains unclear. Germline V lookup: CDR1 MNHEY, CDR2 SVGEGT. The V end lost 2 bases, the J end lost 4 bases, and 14 bases lay between the germline ends. The CDR3 is made up of 16 amino acids.

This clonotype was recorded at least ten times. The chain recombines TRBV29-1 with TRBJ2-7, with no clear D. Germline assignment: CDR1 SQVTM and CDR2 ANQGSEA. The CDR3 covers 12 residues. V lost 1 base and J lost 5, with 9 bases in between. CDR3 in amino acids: CSVEGVSHEQYF. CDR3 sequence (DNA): TGCAGCGTTGAAGGGGTAAGCCACGAGCAGTACTTC.

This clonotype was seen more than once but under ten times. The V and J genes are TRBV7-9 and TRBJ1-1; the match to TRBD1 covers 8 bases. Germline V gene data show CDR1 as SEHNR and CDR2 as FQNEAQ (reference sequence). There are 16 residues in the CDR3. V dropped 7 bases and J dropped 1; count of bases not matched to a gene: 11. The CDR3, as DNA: TGTGCCAGCACAAGGGAGACAGGGGTGCGGAACACTGAAGCTTTCTTT. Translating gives CASTRETGVRNTEAFF.

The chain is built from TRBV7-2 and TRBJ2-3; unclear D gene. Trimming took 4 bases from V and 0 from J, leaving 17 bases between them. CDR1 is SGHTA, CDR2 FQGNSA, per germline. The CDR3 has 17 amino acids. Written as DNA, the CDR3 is TGTGCCAGCAGCTCCCGAGGAGTGGGTCCGAGCACAGATACGCAGTATTTT. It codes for CASSSRGVGPSTDTQYF.

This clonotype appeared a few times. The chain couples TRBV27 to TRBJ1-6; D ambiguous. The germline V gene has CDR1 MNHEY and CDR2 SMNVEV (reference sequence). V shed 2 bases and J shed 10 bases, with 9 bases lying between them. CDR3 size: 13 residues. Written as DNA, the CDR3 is TGTGCCAGCAGTTTAGGGCGCTTGTCACCCCTCCACTTT. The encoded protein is CASSLGRLSPLHF.

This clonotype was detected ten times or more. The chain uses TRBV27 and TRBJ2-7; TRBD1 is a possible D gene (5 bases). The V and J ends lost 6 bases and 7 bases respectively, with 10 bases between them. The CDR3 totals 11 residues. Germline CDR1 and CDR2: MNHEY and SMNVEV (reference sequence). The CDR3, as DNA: TGTGCCAGCAGCCAGGGATGGGAGCAGTACTTC. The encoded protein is CASSQGWEQYF.

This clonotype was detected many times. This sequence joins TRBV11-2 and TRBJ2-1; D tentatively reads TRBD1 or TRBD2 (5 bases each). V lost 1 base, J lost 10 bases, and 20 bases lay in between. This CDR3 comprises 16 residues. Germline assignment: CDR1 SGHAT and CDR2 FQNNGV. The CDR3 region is CASSLVLGPPLIEQFF. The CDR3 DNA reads TGTGCCAGCAGCTTAGTTTTGGGACCTCCCCTTATCGAGCAGTTCTTC.

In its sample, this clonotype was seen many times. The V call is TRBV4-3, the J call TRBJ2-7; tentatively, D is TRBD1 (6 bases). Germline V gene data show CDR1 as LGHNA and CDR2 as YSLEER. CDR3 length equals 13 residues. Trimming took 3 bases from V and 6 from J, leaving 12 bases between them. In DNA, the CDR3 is TGCGCCAGCAGCCAGATCTCAGGGGCCGAGCAGTACTTC. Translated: CASSQISGAEQYF.

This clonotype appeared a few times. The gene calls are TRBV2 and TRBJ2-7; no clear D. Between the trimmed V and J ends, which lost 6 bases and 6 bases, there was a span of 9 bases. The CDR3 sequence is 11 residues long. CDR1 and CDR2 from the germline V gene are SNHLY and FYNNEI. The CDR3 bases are TGTGCCAGCAGCACCTCTTTCGAGCAGTACTTC. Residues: CASSTSFEQYF.

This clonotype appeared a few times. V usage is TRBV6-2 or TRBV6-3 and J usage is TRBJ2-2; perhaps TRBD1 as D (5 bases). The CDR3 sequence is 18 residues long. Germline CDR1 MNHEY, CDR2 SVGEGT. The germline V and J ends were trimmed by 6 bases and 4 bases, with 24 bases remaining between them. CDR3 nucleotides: TGTGCCAGCAGCTTAACCAGACAGCCCCACCGGGTCACCGGGGAGCTGTTTTTT. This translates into CASSLTRQPHRVTGELFF.

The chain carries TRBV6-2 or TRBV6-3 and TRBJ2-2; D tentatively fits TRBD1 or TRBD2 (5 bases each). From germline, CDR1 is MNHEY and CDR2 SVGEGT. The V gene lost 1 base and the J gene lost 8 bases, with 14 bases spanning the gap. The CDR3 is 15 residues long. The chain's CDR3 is CASSYWDPPAGELFF. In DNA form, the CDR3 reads TGTGCCAGCAGTTACTGGGACCCCCCGGCGGGGGAGCTGTTTTTT.

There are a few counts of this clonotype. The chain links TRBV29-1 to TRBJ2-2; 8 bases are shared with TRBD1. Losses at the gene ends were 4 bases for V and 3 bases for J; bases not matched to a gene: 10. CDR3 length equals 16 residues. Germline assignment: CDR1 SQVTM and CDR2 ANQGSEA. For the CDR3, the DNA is TGCAGCGTTGGGTATAGGGCAGGGGGCCACACCGGGGAGCTGTTTTTT. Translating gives CSVGYRAGGHTGELFF.

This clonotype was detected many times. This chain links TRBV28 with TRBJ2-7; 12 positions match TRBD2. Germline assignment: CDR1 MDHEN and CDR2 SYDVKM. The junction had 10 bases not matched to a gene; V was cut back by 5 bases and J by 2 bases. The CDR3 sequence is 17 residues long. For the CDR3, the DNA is TGTGCCAGCAGTGTCGCCGGGACTAGCGGGCCCACCTACGAGCAGTACTTC. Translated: CASSVAGTSGPTYEQYF.